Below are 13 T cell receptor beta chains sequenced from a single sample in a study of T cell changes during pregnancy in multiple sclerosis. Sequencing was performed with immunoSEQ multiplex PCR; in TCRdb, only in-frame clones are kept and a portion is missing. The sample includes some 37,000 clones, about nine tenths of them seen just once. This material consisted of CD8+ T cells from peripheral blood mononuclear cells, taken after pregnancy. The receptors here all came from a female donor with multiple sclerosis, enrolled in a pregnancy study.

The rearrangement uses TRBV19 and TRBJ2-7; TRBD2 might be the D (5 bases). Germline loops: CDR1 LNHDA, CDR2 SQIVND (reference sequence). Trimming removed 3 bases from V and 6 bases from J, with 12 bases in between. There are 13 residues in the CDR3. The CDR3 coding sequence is TGTGCCAGTAGTATCGGAGGAACGGGCGAGCAGTACTTC. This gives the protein CASSIGGTGEQYF.

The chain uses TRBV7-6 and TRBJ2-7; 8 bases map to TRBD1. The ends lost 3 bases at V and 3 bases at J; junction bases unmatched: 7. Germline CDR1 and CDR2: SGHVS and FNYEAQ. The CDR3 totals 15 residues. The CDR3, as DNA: TGTGCCAGCAGCTTTCGGGACAGGACCGACTACGAGCAGTACTTC. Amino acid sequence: CASSFRDRTDYEQYF.

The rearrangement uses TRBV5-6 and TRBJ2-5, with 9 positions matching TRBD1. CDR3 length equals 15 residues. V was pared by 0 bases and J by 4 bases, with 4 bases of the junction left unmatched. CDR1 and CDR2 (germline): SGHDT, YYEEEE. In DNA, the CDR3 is TGTGCCAGCAGCTTGGGAGGGACAGGGAGAGAGACCCAGTACTTC. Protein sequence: CASSLGGTGRETQYF.

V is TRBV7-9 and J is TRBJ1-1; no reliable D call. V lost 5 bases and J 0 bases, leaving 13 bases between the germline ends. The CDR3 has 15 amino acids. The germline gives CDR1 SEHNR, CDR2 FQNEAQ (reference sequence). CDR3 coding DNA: TGTGCCAGCAGCCCCCCCATAGATCTGAACACTGAAGCTTTCTTT. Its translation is CASSPPIDLNTEAFF.

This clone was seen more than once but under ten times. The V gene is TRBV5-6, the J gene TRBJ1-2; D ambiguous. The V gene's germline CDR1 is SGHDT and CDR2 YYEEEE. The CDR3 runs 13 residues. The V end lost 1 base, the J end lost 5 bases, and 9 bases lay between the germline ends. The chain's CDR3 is CASSLLQPYGYTF. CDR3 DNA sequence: TGTGCCAGCAGCTTGCTACAGCCGTATGGCTACACCTTC.

The CDR3 sequence: CASSDGYQETQYF. Written as DNA, the CDR3 is TGTGCCAGCAGCGACGGGTACCAAGAGACCCAGTACTTC. The genes are TRBV27 and TRBJ2-5, with D uncertain. Trimming took off 6 bases at V and 0 bases at J, with 8 bases between the two ends. The CDR3 loop spans 13 amino acids. Germline CDR1 MNHEY, CDR2 SMNVEV (reference sequence).

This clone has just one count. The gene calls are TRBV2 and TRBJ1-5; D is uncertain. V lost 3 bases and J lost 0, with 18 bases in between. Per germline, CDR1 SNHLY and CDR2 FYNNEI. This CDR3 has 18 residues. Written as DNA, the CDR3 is TGTGCCAGCAGTGAGAGATCCTCGGGTGGCTATAGCAATCAGCCCCAGCATTTT. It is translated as CASSERSSGGYSNQPQHF.

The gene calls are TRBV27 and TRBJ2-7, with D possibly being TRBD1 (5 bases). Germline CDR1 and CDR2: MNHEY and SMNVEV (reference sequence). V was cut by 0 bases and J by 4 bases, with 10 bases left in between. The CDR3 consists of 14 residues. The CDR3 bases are TGTGCCAGCAGTTTATCAGGGGTACTTTACGAGCAGTACTTC. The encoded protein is CASSLSGVLYEQYF.

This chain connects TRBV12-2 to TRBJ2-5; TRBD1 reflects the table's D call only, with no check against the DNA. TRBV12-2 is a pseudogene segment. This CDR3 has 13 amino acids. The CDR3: CASRLARGKTQYF. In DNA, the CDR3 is TGTGCAAGTCGCTTAGCCAGGGGAAAGACCCAGTACTTC.

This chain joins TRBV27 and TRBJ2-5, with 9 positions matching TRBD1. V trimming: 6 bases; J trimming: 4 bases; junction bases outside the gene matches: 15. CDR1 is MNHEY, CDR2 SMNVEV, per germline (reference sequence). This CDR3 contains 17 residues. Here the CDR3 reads CASRTYLDRGGRETQYF. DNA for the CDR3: TGTGCCAGCAGAACCTACCTGGACAGGGGAGGGAGAGAGACCCAGTACTTC.

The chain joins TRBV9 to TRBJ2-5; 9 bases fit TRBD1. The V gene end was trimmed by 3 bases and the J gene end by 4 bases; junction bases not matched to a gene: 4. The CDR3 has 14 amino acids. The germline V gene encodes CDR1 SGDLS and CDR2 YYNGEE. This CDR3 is CASSGGTGRETQYF. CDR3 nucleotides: TGTGCCAGCAGCGGTGGGACAGGGAGAGAGACCCAGTACTTC. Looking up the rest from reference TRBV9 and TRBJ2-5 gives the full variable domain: DSGVTQTPKHLITATGQRVTLRCSPRSGDLSVYWYQQSLDQGLQFLIQYYNGEERAKGNILERFSAQQFPDLHSELNLSSLELGDSALYFCASSGGTGRETQYFGPGTRLLVL.

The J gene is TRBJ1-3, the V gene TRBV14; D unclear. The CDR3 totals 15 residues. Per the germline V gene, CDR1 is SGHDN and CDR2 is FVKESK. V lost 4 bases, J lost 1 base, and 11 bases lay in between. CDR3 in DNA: TGTGCCAGCAGCCCTAGCGGCGCGTCTGGAAACACCATATATTTT. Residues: CASSPSGASGNTIYF. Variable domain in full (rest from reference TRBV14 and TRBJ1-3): EAGVTQFPSHSVIEKGQTVTLRCDPISGHDNLYWYRRVMGKEIKFLLHFVKESKQDESGMPNNRFLAERTGGTYSTLKVQPAELEDSGVYFCASSPSGASGNTIYFGEGSWLTVV.

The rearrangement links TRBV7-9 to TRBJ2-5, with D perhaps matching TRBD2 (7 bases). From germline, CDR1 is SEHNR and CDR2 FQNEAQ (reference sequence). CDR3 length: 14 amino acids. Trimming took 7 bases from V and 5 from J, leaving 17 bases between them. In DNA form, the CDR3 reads TGTGCCAGCACCACTCCGGGGGGCCTGGAGACCCAGTACTTC. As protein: CASTTPGGLETQYF.